This T cell receptor (beta chain) was obtained from a study of OX40 agonist ivuxolimab in advanced cancers. On the study more broadly: Ivuxolimab is an agonistic anti-OX40 (CD134) antibody, and patients were treated with it. Partial responses occurred in three patients (one hepatocellular carcinoma, two cutaneous melanoma).

Sequenced by immunoSEQ multiplex PCR; TCRdb stores in-frame clones only, minus some. The profile shows 40,000 to 55,000 clones, about 85% of them singletons. The V gene's germline CDR1 is SGDLS and CDR2 YYNGEE. This CDR3 region has 16 residues. V shed 4 bases and J shed 0 bases, with 15 bases lying between them. The chain recombines TRBV9 with TRBJ2-3, with D unresolved. Sequenced material: CD4+ or CD8+ T cells sorted from blood, taken in a trial of the OX40 agonist ivuxolimab. This clonotype originated in an adult with an advanced solid tumor such as melanoma, head and neck, liver or kidney cancer. In DNA, the CDR3 is TGTGCCAGCAGCCCCGTATCCCTGCCTAGCACAGATACGCAGTATTTT. It encodes CASSPVSLPSTDTQYF.